The present T cell receptor (beta chain) was sequenced within a study of cytomegalovirus exposure and HLA in healthy donors. Background on the study: Prior work identified 120 million or so unique TCR beta sequences in some 180 million T cells.

This PCR relied on a set of 60 Vbeta primers and 13 Jbeta primers. Clones were sequenced by immunoSEQ multiplex PCR, and TCRdb holds only the in-frame ones, with some missing. The top ten clones hold around 6.8% of a sample with 150,000 or so clones, around 72% of them seen once. Notes on this clone: No antigen is known for it.

V lost 1 base and J lost 4, with 10 bases in between. CDR1 SGHVS and CDR2 FNYEAQ come from the germline V gene. The CDR3 sequence is 15 residues long. Study-wide points: Rarity characterized most TCR sequences, yet some public TCRs appeared in many donors.

The receptor comes from a man between 40 and 49 years old in good health and CMV-seropositive. The V call is TRBV7-6, the J call TRBJ2-2; tentatively, D is TRBD2 (6 bases). The sequenced sample was PBMCs. The CDR3 nucleotides are TGTGCCAGCAGCTTAGGGAGGGGTATCACCGGGGAGCTGTTTTTT. Amino acids: CASSLGRGITGELFF.